This T cell receptor (beta chain) was sequenced in a study of T cells in tuberculosis. Overall study context: The T cells targeted glucose monomycolate, a mycobacterial lipid, via CD1B.

Sequencing of TCR-alpha and TCR-beta chains was unpaired. The repertoire was sequenced with immunoSEQ multiplex PCR; TCRdb's copy has only in-frame clones and lacks some. The sample lists 55,000 to 60,000 clones; roughly 87% were seen once. Cells were sorted from thawed PBMC rested overnight and stained with GMM-loaded CD1B tetramer, viability dye and anti-CD3. The lipid loaded on the CD1B tetramers was C32 glucose monomycolate from Rhodococcus equi. The CDR3 has 15 residues. J lost 7 bases, V lost 3 bases, and 6 bases had no gene match. Germline-derived CDR1 and CDR2 are LGHNA and YSLEER. The chain joins TRBV4-3 to TRBJ2-7; 13 bases line up with TRBD2. The sequence derives from an adult woman with latent tuberculosis. The sequenced material came from CD1b-GMM tetramer-negative cells sorted from PBMCs. In nucleotides, the CDR3 is TGCGCCAGCAGCCAGAGACTAGCGGGAGGTAAAGAGCAGTACTTC. It codes for CASSQRLAGGKEQYF.